Shown below are 10 T cell receptor beta chains from a single sample sequenced in a study of cytomegalovirus exposure and HLA in healthy donors. TCRdb's table, derived via immunoSEQ multiplex PCR, lists solely in-frame clones and lacks some. The sample yields about 130,000 clones, roughly nine tenths seen once. Sequenced: PBMCs. Receptor source: a man younger than 45 in good health and CMV-seronegative.

The rearrangement links TRBV10-2 to TRBJ2-7, with unresolved D. Trimming took 4 bases from V and 4 from J, leaving 8 bases between them. The CDR3 runs to 12 residues. Germline CDR1 is WSHSY and CDR2 is SAAADI. The CDR3 spells CASSGVTYEQYF. DNA of the CDR3: TGCGCCAGCAGTGGGGTGACTTACGAGCAGTACTTC.

This clone was observed a handful of times. The rearrangement joins TRBV5-1 to TRBJ2-5, with a possible D match to TRBD2 (6 bases). There are 15 residues in the CDR3. Per germline, CDR1 SGHRS and CDR2 YFSETQ. With 3 bases removed from V and 1 base from J, the gap between germline ends came to 13 bases. The CDR3 nucleotides are TGCGCCAGCAGCTATCGAGCGGGCTTCCAAGAGACCCAGTACTTC. Translating it yields CASSYRAGFQETQYF.

The rearrangement uses TRBV11-2 and TRBJ2-3; D is ambiguous. The V gene's germline CDR1 is SGHAT and CDR2 FQNNGV. Trimming stripped 1 base from V and 5 bases from J, with 7 bases between. This CDR3 is 13 amino acids long. CDR3 bases: TGTGCCAGCAGCTTAGCCCTAATAGATACGCAGTATTTT. Protein product: CASSLALIDTQYF.

The rearrangement links TRBV19 to TRBJ1-1; D call uncertain. CDR1 LNHDA and CDR2 SQIVND come from the germline V gene (reference sequence). V was clipped by 3 bases and J by 4 bases, with 12 bases between them. The CDR3 loop spans 14 amino acids. The CDR3: CASSISGGSTEAFF. The CDR3 DNA follows: TGTGCCAGTAGTATCTCCGGAGGGAGCACTGAAGCTTTCTTT.

This chain joins TRBV28 and TRBJ1-2, with TRBD1 matching over 9 bases. Germline CDR1 and CDR2: MDHEN and SYDVKM. The CDR3 length is 15 residues. V dropped 6 bases and J dropped 8; count of bases not matched to a gene: 13. CDR3 sequence (DNA): TGTGCCAGCAGCCCTACGACAGGGGGAAATGAGGGCTACACCTTC. Its translation: CASSPTTGGNEGYTF.

This clone was observed once. The J gene is TRBJ1-6, the V gene TRBV28; D possibly corresponds to TRBD1 (6 bases). This CDR3 contains 15 residues. Germline CDR1 reads MDHEN; CDR2 reads SYDVKM. The germline V and J ends were trimmed by 6 bases and 7 bases, with 16 bases remaining between them. The CDR3 loop reads CASSQDSPWNSPLHF. CDR3 in DNA: TGTGCCAGCAGCCAGGACAGCCCGTGGAATTCACCCCTCCACTTT.

The rearrangement joins TRBV19 to TRBJ2-5, with 15 bases lining up with TRBD2. The germline V gene has CDR1 LNHDA and CDR2 SQIVND (reference sequence). This CDR3 region has 15 residues. V shed 4 bases and J 5 bases; nucleotides not matched to a gene: 2. The CDR3 region is CASSTGLAGGETQYF. The CDR3 DNA reads TGTGCCAGTAGTACCGGACTAGCGGGGGGGGAGACCCAGTACTTC.

The chain is built from TRBV5-1 and TRBJ2-5; TRBD1 aligns across 7 bases. J was trimmed by 4 bases and V by 4 bases; bases with no gene match: 10. The CDR3 totals 15 residues. Germline-derived CDR1 and CDR2 are SGHRS and YFSETQ. The CDR3 sequence is CASSRTQGMGETQYF. The CDR3 nucleotides read TGCGCCAGCAGCCGCACACAGGGGATGGGAGAGACCCAGTACTTC.

V and J are TRBV7-2 and TRBJ1-1; tentatively, D is TRBD1 (5 bases). The ends were cut back, 4 bases at V and 1 base at J, with 10 bases in the middle. This CDR3 has 14 residues. Per germline, CDR1 SGHTA and CDR2 FQGNSA. This chain's CDR3 is CASSSDRKNTEAFF. Written as DNA, the CDR3 is TGTGCCAGCAGCTCAGACAGAAAGAACACTGAAGCTTTCTTT.

The chain carries TRBV19 and TRBJ2-6; D uncertain. Germline V CDR1 and CDR2: LNHDA, SQIVND (reference sequence). The CDR3 runs to 15 residues. Trimming removed 1 base at V and 2 bases at J, with 6 bases between. The CDR3 DNA reads as TGTGCCAGTAGTATAGTAAGCGCTGGGGCCAACGTCCTGACTTTC. It codes for CASSIVSAGANVLTF.